Listed below are T cell receptor beta chains from one sample, sequenced in a study of pediatric ulcerative colitis. Some clones are missing from TCRdb's copy, which holds only in-frame ones; the method was immunoSEQ multiplex PCR. The sample holds about 14,000 clones, 85% to 90% seen once. Input material: blood. These receptors were obtained from a boy aged 10-17 years with moderate ulcerative colitis. Each CDR3 is given with its conserved first and last residue. D genes are given only for firm matches.

D gene	J gene	V gene	CDR3 protein	CDR3 DNA
TRBD1	TRBJ2-7	TRBV5-1	CASSQGTGSEQYF	TGCGCCAGCAGCCAAGGGACAGGGAGCGAGCAGTACTTC
TRBD2	TRBJ2-5	TRBV10-3	CAISESARSGGGFQETQYF	TGTGCCATCAGTGAGTCCGCTCGGAGCGGGGGGGGTTTCCAAGAGACCCAGTACTTC
.	TRBJ1-5	TRBV30	CAWSVRGRGNQPQHF	TGTGCCTGGAGTGTACGGGGCAGGGGTAATCAGCCCCAGCATTTT
.	TRBJ1-4	TRBV27	CASSNQGFNEKLFF	TGTGCCAGCAGTAACCAGGGTTTTAATGAAAAACTGTTTTTT
.	TRBJ2-3	TRBV4-1	CASSQVGAGRTDTQYF	TGCGCCAGCAGCCAAGTTGGGGCGGGACGCACAGATACGCAGTATTTT
TRBD2	TRBJ2-2	TRBV4-2	CASSPTGASGHRGAVF	TGTGCCAGCAGCCCGACTGGAGCTAGCGGACACCGGGGAGCTGTTTTT
.	TRBJ2-1	TRBV5-8	CASSFDQDSYNEQFF	TGTGCCAGCAGCTTCGACCAAGACTCCTACAATGAGCAGTTCTTC
TRBD1	TRBJ1-2	TRBV10-3	CAISETGTGSGGYTF	TGTGCCATCAGTGAAACCGGGACAGGGTCCGGCGGCTACACCTTC
.	TRBJ2-1	TRBV11-3	CASSLVNRDISDEQFF	TGTGCCAGCAGCTTAGTAAACCGGGACATCTCGGATGAGCAGTTCTTC
.	TRBJ2-5	TRBV5-1	CASSLEGGETQYF	TGCGCCAGCAGCTTGGAGGGCGGAGAGACCCAGTACTTC
TRBD2	TRBJ2-5	TRBV9	CASSDGLEVLETQYF	TGTGCCAGCAGCGACGGACTAGAGGTCTTGGAGACCCAGTACTTC
TRBD2	TRBJ2-3	TRBV11-3	CASSLRGGGDTQYF	TGTGCCAGCAGCTTGCGGGGGGGAGGAGATACGCAGTATTTT
.	TRBJ1-1	TRBV14	CASSQFREAFF	TGTGCCAGCAGCCAATTCAGGGAAGCTTTCTTT
TRBD1	TRBJ1-2	TRBV6-6	CASINSWTGNYGYTF	TGTGCCAGCATTAACTCCTGGACAGGGAACTATGGCTACACCTTC
.	TRBJ2-3	TRBV5-4	CASSQHTDTQYF	TGTGCCAGCAGCCAACACACAGATACGCAGTATTTT
TRBD2	TRBJ2-7	TRBV4-2	CASSHSSGGYEQYF	TGTGCCAGCAGCCACTCTAGCGGGGGCTACGAGCAGTACTTC